Described below is a single T cell receptor beta chain sequence and its context. Its specific antigen is unknown. The sample holds no much larger clone one base away, and base qualities are not on file. This specimen comes from a study of blood T cell repertoires in COVID-19 (dated by TCRdb to the early 2020s). The study in broad terms: Samples from collaborators originated in the United States, Italy and Spain and spanned both the acute and convalescent phases of COVID-19. The material from the prospective study consisted of cDNA or gDNA derived from T cells, B-cell-depleted T cells, or PBMCs. HLA class I and class II types, where available, came from metadata supplied by the sample provider rather than from assay-based typing. The repertoires were released in a freely available public database intended as a resource for research on the immune response to SARS-CoV-2. The samples were drawn from two sources: the first 160 participants of the ongoing ImmuneRACE study, and over 1,000 subjects contributed by 6 global collaborators. The sample metadata nearly always contained a de-identified subject ID, COVID-19 status, age in years and sex. Subjects who had been exposed to COVID-19, were actively infected with it, or had recovered from it provided the deeply sampled blood TCRbeta repertoires that made up the dataset. The full study reports these points: The amount of clinical and demographic metadata varied by source and participant and was provided uncurated.

At the junction V is shortened by 6 bases and J by 5 bases, with 19 bases in between. The CDR3, from cysteine to phenylalanine, totals 16 residues. Of the read, only the CDR3 DNA is kept; its 48 bases are in frame from base 1. Sequences MNHNY (CDR1) and SVGAGI (CDR2) are obtained from the germline V gene (reference sequence). The immunoSEQ Assay, a bias-controlled multiplex PCR, was used to amplify TCRbeta CDR3 regions from genomic DNA. The original pipeline was this. The number of nucleated cells in each sample was estimated from the amplification of reference gene primers within the assay. To quantify the absolute abundance of each unique TCRbeta CDR3 rearrangement, sequence reads were collapsed and filtered. For each sample, productive Simpson clonality was calculated as the square root of Simpson's diversity index across productive rearrangements. TCRdb took this table from immuneACCESS and kept in-frame rearrangements with V and J called. Such tables lack part of the clones; where checked against another copy, unresolved V genes explain under half of the gap, and the rest is unexplained. V and J calls and clone size are those listed in that table; D and trimming were worked out from the DNA. The sample has 200,000 to 250,000 clones on record, about nine tenths of them singletons. Jointly, the top ten make up roughly 2.5% of the sample.

One collaborating source in Seattle enrolled patients while the patients were actively infected and followed the patients over time throughout the course of disease. The collaborating institutions used their own protocols to collect whole blood in K2EDTA tubes. For TCRbeta analysis, collaborators shipped samples as frozen whole blood, isolated PBMCs, or DNA extracted from either of those sample types. This chain joins TRBV6-6 to TRBJ1-4, with TRBD1 as a weak D call on 6 bases. The receptor's source is a man aged 25-45 years with COVID-19, enrolled during active disease. The sequenced material came from peripheral blood. The CDR3 amino acid sequence is: CASSMDSPVFNEKLFF. The sequence in DNA is TGTGCCAGCAGCATGGACAGCCCGGTCTTCAATGAAAAACTGTTTTTT.